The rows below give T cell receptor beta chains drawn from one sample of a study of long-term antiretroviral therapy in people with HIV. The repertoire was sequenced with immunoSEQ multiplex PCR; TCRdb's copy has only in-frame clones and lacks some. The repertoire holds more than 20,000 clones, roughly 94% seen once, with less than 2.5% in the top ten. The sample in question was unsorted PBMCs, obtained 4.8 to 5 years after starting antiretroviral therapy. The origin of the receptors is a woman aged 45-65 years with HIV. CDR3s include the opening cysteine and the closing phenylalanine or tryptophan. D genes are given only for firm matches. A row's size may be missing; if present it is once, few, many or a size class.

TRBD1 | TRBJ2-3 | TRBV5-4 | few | TGTGCCAGCAGCGGGGACAGGGTAGGCACAGATACGCAGTATTTT | CASSGDRVGTDTQYF
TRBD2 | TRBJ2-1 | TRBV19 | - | TGTGCCAGTAGGGCGGGTTGGACTAGCGGGATTGAGCAGTTCTTC | CASRAGWTSGIEQFF
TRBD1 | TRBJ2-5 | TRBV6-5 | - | TGTGCCAGCAGTTACTCAGGACAGGGGCAAGAGACCCAGTACTTC | CASSYSGQGQETQYF
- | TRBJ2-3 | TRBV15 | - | TGTGCCACCAGCAGAGAGGGGGGGGCAGCTAGCACAGATACGCAGTATTTT | CATSREGGAASTDTQYF
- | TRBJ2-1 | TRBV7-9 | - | TGTGCCAGCAGCTTAGCGCGCGAAAGTAGCGATGAGCAGTTCTTC | CASSLARESSDEQFF
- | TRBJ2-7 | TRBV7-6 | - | TGTGCCAGCAGCTTAAAGGCGGGATCTTACTACGAGCAGTACTTC | CASSLKAGSYYEQYF
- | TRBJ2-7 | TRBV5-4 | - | TGTGCCAGCAGCTTGGACATGACCTACGAGCAGTACTTC | CASSLDMTYEQYF
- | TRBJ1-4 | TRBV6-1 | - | TGTGCCAGCCTCGAAAGGGATGGTGAAAAACTGTTTTTT | CASLERDGEKLFF
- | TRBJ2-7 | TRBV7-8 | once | TGTGCCAGCAGCCTGGGAGGTCACCGGGACGGTTCCTACGAGCAGTACTTC | CASSLGGHRDGSYEQYF
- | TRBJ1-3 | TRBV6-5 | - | TGTGCCAGCAGTTACTCGGGACCGGGGTCTGGAAACACCATATATTTT | CASSYSGPGSGNTIYF
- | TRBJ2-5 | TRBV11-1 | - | TGTGCCAGCAGCAGGGCGAGTTGGGAGACCCAGTACTTC | CASSRASWETQYF
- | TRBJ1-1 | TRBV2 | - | TGTGCCAGCAGTGATGTCTTGTGGGGGTTGTCTGAAGCTTTCTTT | CASSDVLWGLSEAFF
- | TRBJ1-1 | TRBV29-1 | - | TGCAGCGTTGTAGTAACCCTCACTGAAGCTTTCTTT | CSVVVTLTEAFF
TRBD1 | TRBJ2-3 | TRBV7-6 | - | TGTGCCAGCAGCCCTGGACAGGGTACAGATACGCAGTATTTT | CASSPGQGTDTQYF
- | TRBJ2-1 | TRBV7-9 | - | TGTGCCAGCAGCTTACAGGGCACCTCCTACAATGAGCAGTTCTTC | CASSLQGTSYNEQFF
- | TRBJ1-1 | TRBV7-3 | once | TGTGCCAGCAGCTCCCATATGAACACTGAAGCTTTCTTT | CASSSHMNTEAFF
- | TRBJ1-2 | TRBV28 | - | TGTGCCAGCGTGGGGGGGCTGAATGGCTACACCTTC | CASVGGLNGYTF
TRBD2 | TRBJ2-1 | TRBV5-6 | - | TGTGCCAGCAGCTACAACAGCGGGAGGGACTCTGAGCAGTTCTTC | CASSYNSGRDSEQFF
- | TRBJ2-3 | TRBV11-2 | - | TGTGCCAGCACCTTTACAGGCACAGATACGCAGTATTTT | CASTFTGTDTQYF
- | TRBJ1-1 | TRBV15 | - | TGTGCCACCTGTGCGGGGCCTCTGAACACTGAAGCTTTCTTT | CATCAGPLNTEAFF
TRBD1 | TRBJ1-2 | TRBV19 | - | TGTGCCAGTAGTACGGGGACAGTTGGCTACACCTTC | CASSTGTVGYTF
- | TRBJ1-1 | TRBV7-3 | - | TGTGCCAGCAGCCCCAGCGGGGTGATGAACACTGAAGCTTTCTTT | CASSPSGVMNTEAFF
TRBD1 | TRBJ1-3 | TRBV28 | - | TGTGCCAGTCAAACGGGACAGGGAACTGACACCATATATTTT | CASQTGQGTDTIYF
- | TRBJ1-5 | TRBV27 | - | TGTGCCAGCACCGCGACCGGGGGGCTATTTTTAAGCAATCAGCCCCAGCATTTT | CASTATGGLFLSNQPQHF
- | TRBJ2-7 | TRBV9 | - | TGTGCCAGCAGCCCTAAGTACGAGCAGTACTTC | CASSPKYEQYF
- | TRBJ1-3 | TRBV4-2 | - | TGTGCCAGCAGTCCAGGGTACTCTGGAAACACCATATATTTT | CASSPGYSGNTIYF
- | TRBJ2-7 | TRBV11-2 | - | TGTGCCAGCAGCCCCAATTACCCCGAGCAGTACTTC | CASSPNYPEQYF
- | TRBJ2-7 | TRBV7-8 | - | TGTGCCAGCAGCTTCAGGTCCGTGAACGAGCAGTACTTC | CASSFRSVNEQYF
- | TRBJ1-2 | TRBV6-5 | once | TGTGTCAGCACCACGAATTCAGGGAGCTATGGCTACACCTTC | CVSTTNSGSYGYTF
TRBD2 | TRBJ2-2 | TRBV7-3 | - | TGTGCCAGCAGCTTGGGACTAGCTGTCACCGGGGAGCTGTTTTTT | CASSLGLAVTGELFF
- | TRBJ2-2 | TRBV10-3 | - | TGTGCCATCAGTGAACGGGAGAACACCGGGGAGCTGTTTTTT | CAISERENTGELFF
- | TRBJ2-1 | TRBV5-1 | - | TGCGCCAGCAGCTTGGTGGCGGGTCCGGGCTATGAGCAGTTCTTC | CASSLVAGPGYEQFF
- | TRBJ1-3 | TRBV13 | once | TGTGCCAGCAGCTTCGGAACACTTGGAAACACCATATATTTT | CASSFGTLGNTIYF
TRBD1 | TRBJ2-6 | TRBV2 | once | TGTGCCAGCGTACAGGACAGGGTTTACTCTGGGGCCAACGTCCTGACTTTC | CASVQDRVYSGANVLTF
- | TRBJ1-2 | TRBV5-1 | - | TGCGCCAGCAGCTTGGGGCCAACGGGAAAAGGCTACACCTTC | CASSLGPTGKGYTF
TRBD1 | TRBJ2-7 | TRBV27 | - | TGTGCCAGCAGTGAGGACCGGGACAGGGGCCACGAGCAGTACTTC | CASSEDRDRGHEQYF
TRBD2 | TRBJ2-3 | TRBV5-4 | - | TGTGCCAGCAGTTTTCCGGTGGCGGGAGGGCAAACAGATACGCAGTATTTT | CASSFPVAGGQTDTQYF
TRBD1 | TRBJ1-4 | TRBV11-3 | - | TGTGCCAGCAGCCCACTACCCCGGGACAGGGAGGTTGGAGCTAATGAAAAACTGTTTTTT | CASSPLPRDREVGANEKLFF
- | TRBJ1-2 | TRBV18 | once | TGTGCCAGCTCCCCCCCAGAGTTAAACTATGGCTACACCTTC | CASSPPELNYGYTF
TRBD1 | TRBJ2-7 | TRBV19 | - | TGTGCCAGTAGGGGGACAGGGGGCTACGAGCAGTACTTC | CASRGTGGYEQYF
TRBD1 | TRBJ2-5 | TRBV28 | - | TGTGCCAGCAGCCTAGGGGACAGGGGAGAGACCCAGTACTTC | CASSLGDRGETQYF
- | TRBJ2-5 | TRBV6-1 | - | TGTGCCAGCAGTGTGGGGGTCAAAGAGACCCAGTACTTC | CASSVGVKETQYF
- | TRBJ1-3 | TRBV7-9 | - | TGTGCCGCCCCCAGGGCCGACAGAGACTCTGGAAACACCATATATTTT | CAAPRADRDSGNTIYF
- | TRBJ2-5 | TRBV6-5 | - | TGTGCCAGCAGTTACGGGGGTAGGGAGACCCAGTACTTC | CASSYGGRETQYF
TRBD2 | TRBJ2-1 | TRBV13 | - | TGTGCCAGCAGCTTAGGCCTGGGACTAGCGGGAGGTGATGAGCAGTTCTTC | CASSLGLGLAGGDEQFF
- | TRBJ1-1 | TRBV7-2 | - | TGTGCCAGCAGCGCCCAAAGGAACACTGAAGCTTTCTTT | CASSAQRNTEAFF
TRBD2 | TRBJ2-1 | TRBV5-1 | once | TGCGCCAGCAGCGCCCGACTAGCGGGAGGGAACGATGAGCAGTTCTTC | CASSARLAGGNDEQFF
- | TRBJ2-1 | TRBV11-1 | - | TGTGCCAGCAGCTTAGTGGCCTCCCAGGAGGATCATGAGCAGTTCTTC | CASSLVASQEDHEQFF
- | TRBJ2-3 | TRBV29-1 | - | TGCAGCGTTACACTAAATATCGGTACGCAGTATTTT | CSVTLNIGTQYF
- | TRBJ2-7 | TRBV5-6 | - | TGTGCCAGCACCGCCTCTCCCCTTAACTACGAGCAGTACTTC | CASTASPLNYEQYF
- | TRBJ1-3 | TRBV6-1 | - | TGTGCCAGCAGCGATAACAGGACGCCTGGAAACACCATATATTTT | CASSDNRTPGNTIYF
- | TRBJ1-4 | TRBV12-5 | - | TGTGCTAGTGGTTCTGGACAGACCGCAACTAATGAAAAACTGTTTTTT | CASGSGQTATNEKLFF
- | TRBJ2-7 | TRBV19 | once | TGTGCCAGTAGTCTCGTCGGGGAAGGCTACGAGCAGTACTTC | CASSLVGEGYEQYF